This TCR beta chain is drawn from a study of blood T cells in healthy people across ages. Study as a whole: T cells yielded about one barcoded beta molecule per two cells through template switching.

V lost 6 bases and J 0 bases, leaving 20 bases between the germline ends. The CDR3 covers 17 residues. Looked up from germline, CDR1 is MNHEY and CDR2 is SVGEGT. A second roughly 7 to 11 cycle PCR used barcoded and J-beta primers. TCRdb independently ran MiXCR on the 5' RACE reads; one entry per CDR3 protein. The sample has over 1.5 million distinct CDR3 sequences, about 50% seen once. This sequence was found in a woman between 40 and 50 years old in good health. Sequenced sample: blood. The chain employs TRBV6-2 or TRBV6-3 and TRBJ1-2; tentative D call: TRBD1 (5 bases). The CDR3 DNA reads TGTGCCAGCAGAACCCATGGGGGGACTTCCTCTAACTATGGCTACACCTTC. This codes for CASRTHGGTSSNYGYTF.